The clone carrying this T cell receptor (beta chain) was seen repeatedly, ten times or more. As yet, its antigen is unknown. The CDR3 runs to 15 residues. V lost 2 bases to trimming and J lost 1 base, with 11 bases between them. The source of the sample is a study of T-cell reconstitution after alpha-beta-depleted transplantation in children. For TCRbeta, the library was prepared with unique molecular identifiers. TCRdb called the PCR reads again in MiXCR, with one record for every CDR3 protein. Of about 300,000 distinct CDR3 sequences listed, 7.5% to 9% are singletons. Broader study findings: The origin of alpha-beta T cells about two months after transplant was reportedly several hundred expanded graft clones. Diversity and T-cell counts at one year after transplant derived mostly from new T cells. Certain patients had high TCRbeta diversity at day 60, and it came from recipient T cells and thymic progenitors that survived.

The V and J genes are TRBV12-3 or TRBV12-4 and TRBJ2-5; possibly TRBD1 for D (6 bases). This sample comprised peripheral blood, obtained 360 days after TCRalphabeta/CD19-depleted stem cell transplant. The sequence came from a female patient aged 2-10 years who had a stem cell transplant for Fanconi anemia, so the T cells may come from the graft donor. In DNA form, the CDR3 reads TGTGCCAGCAGTTTAAGTTCGACAGGCCAAGAGACCCAGTACTTC. This codes for CASSLSSTGQETQYF.